A single TCR beta chain is shown here with its context. This entry comes from a study of blood T cell repertoires in COVID-19. Background on the study: Sites across the United States, Italy and Spain contributed samples from acute and convalescent COVID-19. The analysed material was cDNA or gDNA that came from T cells, B-cell-depleted T cells, or PBMCs.

CDR1 and CDR2 from the germline V gene are LNHDA and SQIVND (reference sequence). V was pared by 9 bases and J by 4 bases, with 5 bases of the junction left unmatched. This CDR3 has 13 amino acids. The data were produced by immunoSEQ multiplex PCR, yet TCRdb's version contains in-frame clones alone and is incomplete. The sample yields roughly 310,000 clones, about 90% seen once. Sequencing input: peripheral blood. The TCR sequence derives from a woman in her twenties or thirties with COVID-19, enrolled during active disease. This chain links TRBV19 with TRBJ1-3; 8 positions match TRBD1. CDR3 in amino acids: CASRTGWGNTIYF. The CDR3 region has the DNA TGTGCCAGCAGGACAGGGTGGGGAAACACCATATATTTT.